Many counts were recorded for the clone carrying this TCR beta chain. The antigen is unknown. V was trimmed by 3 bases and J by 0 bases, leaving 6 bases between them. The CDR3 totals 14 residues. CDR1 and CDR2 (germline): SGHAT, FQNNGV. 5'-RACE, quantitative and with molecular barcodes, yielded the TCR beta libraries. TCRdb redid the calling of the 5' RACE reads with MiXCR, one entry per CDR3 protein. The table includes just over 300,000 distinct CDR3 sequences, 20% detected once. The data stem from a study of CD8 T cells in ankylosing spondylitis. General study points: Matched ankylosing spondylitis synovial fluid reportedly showed significant enrichment of disease-linked clones. Earlier authors reported some of these motif variants in reactive arthritis synovial fluid and blood. What seemed typical of ankylosing spondylitis blood was a TCR beta motif built from several highly homologous variants.

Sequencing was carried out using blood, either unsorted or a sorted T cell fraction (not recorded which). The chain has TRBV11-2 and TRBJ1-3; no reliable D call. This TCR came from a female donor with ankylosing spondylitis or in good health (not recorded which). The CDR3 DNA sequence: TGTGCCAGCAGCTTGGGCGGCTCTGGAAACACCATATATTTT. Protein product: CASSLGGSGNTIYF.